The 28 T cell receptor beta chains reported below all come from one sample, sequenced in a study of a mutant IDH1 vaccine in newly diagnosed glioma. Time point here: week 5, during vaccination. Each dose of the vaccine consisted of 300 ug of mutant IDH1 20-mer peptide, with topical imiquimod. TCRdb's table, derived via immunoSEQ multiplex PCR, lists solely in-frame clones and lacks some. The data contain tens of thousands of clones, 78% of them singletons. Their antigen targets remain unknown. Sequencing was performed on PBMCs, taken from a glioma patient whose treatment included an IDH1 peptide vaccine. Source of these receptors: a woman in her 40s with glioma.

The CDR3, as DNA: TGCGCCAGCAGCGCCTCTATATCCTACAATGAGCAGTTCTTC. This encodes CASSASISYNEQFF. This chain links TRBV5-1 with TRBJ2-1; D is unresolved. The CDR3 loop spans 14 amino acids. The V and J ends lost 4 bases and 1 base respectively, with 9 bases between them. Germline-derived CDR1 and CDR2 are SGHRS and YFSETQ.

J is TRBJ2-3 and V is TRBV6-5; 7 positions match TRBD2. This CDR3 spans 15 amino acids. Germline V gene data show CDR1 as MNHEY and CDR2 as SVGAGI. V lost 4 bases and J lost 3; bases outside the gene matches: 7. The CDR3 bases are TGTGCCAGCAGTTCGCCGAGCGGGGCAACAGATACGCAGTATTTT. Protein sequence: CASSSPSGATDTQYF.

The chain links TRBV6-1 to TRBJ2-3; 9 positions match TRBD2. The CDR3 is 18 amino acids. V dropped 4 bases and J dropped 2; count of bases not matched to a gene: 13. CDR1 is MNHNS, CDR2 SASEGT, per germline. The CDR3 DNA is TGTGCCAGCAGTGGGCTAGCGGGGTCCGCCTACCTCACAGATACGCAGTATTTT. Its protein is CASSGLAGSAYLTDTQYF.

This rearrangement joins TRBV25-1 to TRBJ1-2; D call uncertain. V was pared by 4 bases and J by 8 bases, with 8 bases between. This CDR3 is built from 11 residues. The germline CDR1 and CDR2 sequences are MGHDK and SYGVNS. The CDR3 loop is CASSGVGGYTF. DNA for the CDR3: TGTGCCAGCAGTGGGGTAGGAGGCTACACCTTC.

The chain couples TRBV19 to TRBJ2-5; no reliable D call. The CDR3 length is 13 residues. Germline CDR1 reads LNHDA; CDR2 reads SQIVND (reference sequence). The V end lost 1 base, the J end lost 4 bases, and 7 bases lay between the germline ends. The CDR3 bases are TGTGCCAGTAGTATAGCGGCTGGAGAGACCCAGTACTTC. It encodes CASSIAAGETQYF.

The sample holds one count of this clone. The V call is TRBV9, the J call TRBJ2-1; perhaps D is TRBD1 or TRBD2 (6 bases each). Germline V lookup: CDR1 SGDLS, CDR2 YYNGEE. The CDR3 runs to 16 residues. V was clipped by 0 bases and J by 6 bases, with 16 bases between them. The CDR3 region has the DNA TGTGCCAGCAGCGTAGATCCCCGGGGGCCCTCCAATGAGCAGTTCTTC. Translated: CASSVDPRGPSNEQFF.

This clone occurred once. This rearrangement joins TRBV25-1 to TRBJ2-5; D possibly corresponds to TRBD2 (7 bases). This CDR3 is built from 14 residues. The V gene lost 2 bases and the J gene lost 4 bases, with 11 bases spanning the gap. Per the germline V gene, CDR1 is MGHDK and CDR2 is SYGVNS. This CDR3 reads CASSEEGGAETQYF. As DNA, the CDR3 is TGTGCCAGCAGTGAAGAGGGGGGGGCAGAGACCCAGTACTTC.

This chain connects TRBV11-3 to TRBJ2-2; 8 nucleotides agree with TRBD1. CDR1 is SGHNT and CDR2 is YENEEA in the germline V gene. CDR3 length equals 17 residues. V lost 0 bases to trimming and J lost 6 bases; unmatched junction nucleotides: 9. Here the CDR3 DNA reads TGTGCCAGCAGCTTAGATCGTTGGACAGGGATAGCCGGGGAGCTGTTTTTT. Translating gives CASSLDRWTGIAGELFF.

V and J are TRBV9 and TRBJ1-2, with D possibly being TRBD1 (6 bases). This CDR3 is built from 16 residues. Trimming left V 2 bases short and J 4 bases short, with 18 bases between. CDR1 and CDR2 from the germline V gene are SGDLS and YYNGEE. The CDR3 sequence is CASSVPRAGASYGYTF. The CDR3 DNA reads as TGTGCCAGCAGCGTTCCCCGGGCGGGGGCCAGCTATGGCTACACCTTC.

The CDR3 here is CASSLAVGIGYEQYF. CDR3 sequence (DNA): TGCGCCAGCAGCTTGGCGGTGGGAATTGGGTACGAGCAGTACTTC. J is TRBJ2-7 and V is TRBV5-1; unclear D gene. Germline-derived CDR1 and CDR2 are SGHRS and YFSETQ. The CDR3 has 15 amino acids. V was cut by 0 bases and J by 4 bases, with 14 bases left in between.

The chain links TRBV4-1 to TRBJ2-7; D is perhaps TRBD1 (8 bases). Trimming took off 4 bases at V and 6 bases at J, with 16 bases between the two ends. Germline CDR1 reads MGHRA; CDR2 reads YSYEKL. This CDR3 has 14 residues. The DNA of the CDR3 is TGCGCCAGCAGCCCCAGACAGGGGAGGGGCGAGCAGTACTTC. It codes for CASSPRQGRGEQYF.

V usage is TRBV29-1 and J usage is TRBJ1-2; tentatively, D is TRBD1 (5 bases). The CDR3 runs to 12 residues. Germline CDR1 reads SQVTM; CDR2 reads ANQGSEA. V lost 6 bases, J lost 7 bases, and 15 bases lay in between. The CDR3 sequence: CSVPGLGRGYTF. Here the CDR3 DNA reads TGCAGCGTCCCGGGACTGGGCCGTGGCTACACCTTC.

The CDR3 is CASSEGLGNAYEQYF. CDR3 DNA: TGTGCCAGCAGCGAGGGACTAGGAAACGCCTACGAGCAGTACTTC. The V and J genes are TRBV9 and TRBJ2-7; 8 bases agree with TRBD2. CDR1 is SGDLS and CDR2 is YYNGEE in the germline V gene. V shed 3 bases and J 2 bases; nucleotides not matched to a gene: 7. The CDR3 consists of 15 residues.

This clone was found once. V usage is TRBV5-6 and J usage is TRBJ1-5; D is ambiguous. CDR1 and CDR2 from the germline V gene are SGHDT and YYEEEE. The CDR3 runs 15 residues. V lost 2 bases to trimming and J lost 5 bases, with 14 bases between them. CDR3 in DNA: TGTGCCAGCAGCTTTGGAACCAGCCTTTATCAGCCCCAGCATTTT. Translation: CASSFGTSLYQPQHF.

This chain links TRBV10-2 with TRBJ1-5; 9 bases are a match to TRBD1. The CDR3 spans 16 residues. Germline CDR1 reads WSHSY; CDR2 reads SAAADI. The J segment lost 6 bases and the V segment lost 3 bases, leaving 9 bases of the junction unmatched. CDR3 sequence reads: CASSDRTGARGQPQHF. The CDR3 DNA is TGCGCCAGCAGTGATAGGACAGGGGCCCGGGGTCAGCCCCAGCATTTT.

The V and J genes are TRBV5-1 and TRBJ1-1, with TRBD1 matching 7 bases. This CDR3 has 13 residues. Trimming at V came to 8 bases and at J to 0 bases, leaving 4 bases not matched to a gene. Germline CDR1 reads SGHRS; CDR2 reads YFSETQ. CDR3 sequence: CASGQAMNTEAFF. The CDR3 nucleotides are TGCGCCAGTGGACAGGCCATGAACACTGAAGCTTTCTTT.

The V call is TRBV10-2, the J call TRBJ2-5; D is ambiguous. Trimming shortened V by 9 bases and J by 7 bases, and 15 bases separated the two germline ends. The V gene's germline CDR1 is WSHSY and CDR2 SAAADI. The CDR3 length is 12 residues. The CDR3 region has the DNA TGCGCCAGTCTGTTGGGTTCCGGGACCCAGTACTTC. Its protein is CASLLGSGTQYF.

The CDR3: CASSGGVRERQPQHF. The CDR3 bases are TGTGCCAGCAGCGGGGGGGTAAGGGAAAGGCAGCCCCAGCATTTT. This chain links TRBV7-8 with TRBJ1-5, with a possible D match to TRBD1 (5 bases). Trimming took 5 bases from V and 7 from J, leaving 18 bases between them. In germline, CDR1 is SGHVS, CDR2 FQNEAQ. This CDR3 contains 15 residues.

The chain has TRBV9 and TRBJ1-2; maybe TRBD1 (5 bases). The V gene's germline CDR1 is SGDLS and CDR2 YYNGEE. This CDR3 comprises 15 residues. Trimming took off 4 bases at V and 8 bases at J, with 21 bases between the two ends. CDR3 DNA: TGTGCCAGCAGCTTGCGGGACTCCATGTGGGGAGGCTACACCTTC. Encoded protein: CASSLRDSMWGGYTF.

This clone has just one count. The CDR3 nucleotides are TGTGCCAGCAGTTACTCGACAGGGGAATGGGTCTATGGCTACACCTTC. This encodes CASSYSTGEWVYGYTF. The chain carries TRBV6-5 and TRBJ1-2, with TRBD1 matching over 8 bases. This CDR3 contains 16 residues. The germline gives CDR1 MNHEY, CDR2 SVGAGI. J lost 4 bases, V lost 0 bases, and 7 bases had no gene match.

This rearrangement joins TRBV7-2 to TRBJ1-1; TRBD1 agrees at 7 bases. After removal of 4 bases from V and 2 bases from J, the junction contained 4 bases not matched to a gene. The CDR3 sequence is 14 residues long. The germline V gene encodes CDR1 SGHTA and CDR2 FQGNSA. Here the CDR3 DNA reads TGTGCCAGCAGCTCGGGACAGCAAAACACTGAAGCTTTCTTT. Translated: CASSSGQQNTEAFF.

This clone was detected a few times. The CDR3 nucleotides read TGTGCCAGCTCACCACTAGGACAGTCAAATTCACCCCTCCACTTT. The encoded protein is CASSPLGQSNSPLHF. The genes are TRBV18 and TRBJ1-6; D may be TRBD1 (6 bases). The CDR3 is 15 residues long. V gave up 1 base and J gave up 7 bases, with 11 bases separating them. Looked up from germline, CDR1 is KGHSH and CDR2 is LQKENI.

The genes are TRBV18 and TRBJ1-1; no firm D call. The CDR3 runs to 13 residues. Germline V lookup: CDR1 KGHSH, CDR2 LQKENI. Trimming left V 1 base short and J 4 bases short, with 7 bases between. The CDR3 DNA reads TGTGCCAGCTCACCACGCCCAGGCACTGAAGCTTTCTTT. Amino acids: CASSPRPGTEAFF.

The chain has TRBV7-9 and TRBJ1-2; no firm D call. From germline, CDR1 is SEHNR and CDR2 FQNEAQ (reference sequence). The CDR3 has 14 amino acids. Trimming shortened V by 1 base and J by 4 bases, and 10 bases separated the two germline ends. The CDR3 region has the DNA TGTGCCAGCAGCTTAGGACTGTCCCTCTATGGCTACACCTTC. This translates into CASSLGLSLYGYTF.

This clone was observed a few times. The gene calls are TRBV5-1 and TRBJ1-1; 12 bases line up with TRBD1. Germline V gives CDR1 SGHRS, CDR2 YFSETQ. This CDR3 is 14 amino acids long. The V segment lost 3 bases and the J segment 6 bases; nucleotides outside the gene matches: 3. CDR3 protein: CASSSGQGAPEAFF. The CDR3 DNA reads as TGCGCCAGCAGCTCGGGACAGGGGGCCCCTGAAGCTTTCTTT.

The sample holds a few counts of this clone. CDR3 bases: TGTGCCAGCAGTCCTAACAGGGGGCGGGGAAAGGGTCCCCCAGATACGCAGTATTTT. Translating it yields CASSPNRGRGKGPPDTQYF. The rearrangement uses TRBV2 and TRBJ2-3; 9 positions agree with TRBD1. CDR3 size: 19 residues. After removal of 5 bases from V and 4 bases from J, the junction contained 19 bases not matched to a gene. Germline-derived CDR1 and CDR2 are SNHLY and FYNNEI.

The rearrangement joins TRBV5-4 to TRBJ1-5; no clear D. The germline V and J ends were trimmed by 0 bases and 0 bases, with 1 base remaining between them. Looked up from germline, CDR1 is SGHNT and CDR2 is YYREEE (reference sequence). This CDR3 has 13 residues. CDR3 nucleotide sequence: TGTGCCAGCAGCTTGGATAGCAATCAGCCCCAGCATTTT. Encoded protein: CASSLDSNQPQHF.

CDR3 loop: CASSQQGAFPITYGYTF. The CDR3 DNA sequence: TGCGCCAGCAGCCAACAGGGGGCATTTCCCATCACCTATGGCTACACCTTC. The chain carries TRBV5-1 and TRBJ1-2; 9 bases align to TRBD1. The V segment lost 4 bases and the J segment 4 bases; nucleotides outside the gene matches: 14. The CDR3 runs to 17 residues. Germline V CDR1 and CDR2: SGHRS, YFSETQ.